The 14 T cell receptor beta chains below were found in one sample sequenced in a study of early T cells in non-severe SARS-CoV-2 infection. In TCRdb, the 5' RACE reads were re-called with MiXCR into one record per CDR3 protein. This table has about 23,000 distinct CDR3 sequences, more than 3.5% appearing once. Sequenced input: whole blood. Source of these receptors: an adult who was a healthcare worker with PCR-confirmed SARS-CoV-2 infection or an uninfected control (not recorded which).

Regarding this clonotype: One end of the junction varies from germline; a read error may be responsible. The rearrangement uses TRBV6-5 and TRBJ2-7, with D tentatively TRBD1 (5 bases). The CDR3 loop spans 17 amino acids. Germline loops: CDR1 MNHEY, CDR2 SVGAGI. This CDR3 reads CASIETGGARASSEQYF. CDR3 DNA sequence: TGTGCCAGCATCGAAACCGGTGGGGCCAGGGCATCCTCCGAGCAGTACTTC.

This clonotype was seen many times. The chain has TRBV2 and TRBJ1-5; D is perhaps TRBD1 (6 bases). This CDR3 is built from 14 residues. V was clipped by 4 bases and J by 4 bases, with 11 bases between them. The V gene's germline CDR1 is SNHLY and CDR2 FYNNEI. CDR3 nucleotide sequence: TGTGCCAGCAGTGCACAGGGACTAAATCAGCCCCAGCATTTT. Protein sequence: CASSAQGLNQPQHF.

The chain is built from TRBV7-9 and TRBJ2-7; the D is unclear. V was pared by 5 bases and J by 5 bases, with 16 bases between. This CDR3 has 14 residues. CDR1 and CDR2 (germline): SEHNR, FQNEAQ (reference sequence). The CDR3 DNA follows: TGTGCCAGCAGCGGAGTCCGACAAAGCGACGAGCAGTACTTC. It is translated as CASSGVRQSDEQYF.

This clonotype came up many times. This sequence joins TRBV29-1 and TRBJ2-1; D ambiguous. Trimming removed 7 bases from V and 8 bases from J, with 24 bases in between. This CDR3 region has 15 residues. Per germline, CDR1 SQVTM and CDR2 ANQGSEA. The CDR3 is CSDFPNLDRPDEQFF. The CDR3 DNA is TGCAGCGACTTCCCGAACCTGGACCGTCCGGATGAGCAGTTCTTC.

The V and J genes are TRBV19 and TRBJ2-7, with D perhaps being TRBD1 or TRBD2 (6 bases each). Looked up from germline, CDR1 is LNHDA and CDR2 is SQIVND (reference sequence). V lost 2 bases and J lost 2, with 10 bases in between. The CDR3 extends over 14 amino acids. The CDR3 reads CASSISGAPYEQYF. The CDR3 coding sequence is TGTGCCAGTAGTATATCGGGGGCCCCCTACGAGCAGTACTTC.

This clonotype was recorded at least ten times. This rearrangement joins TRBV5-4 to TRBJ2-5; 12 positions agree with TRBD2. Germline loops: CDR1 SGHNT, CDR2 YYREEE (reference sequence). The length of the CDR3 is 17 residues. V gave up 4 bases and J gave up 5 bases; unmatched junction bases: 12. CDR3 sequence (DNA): TGTGCCAGCAGCGTCTTGACTAGCGGGAGTGCCCGGGAGACCCAGTACTTC. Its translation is CASSVLTSGSARETQYF.

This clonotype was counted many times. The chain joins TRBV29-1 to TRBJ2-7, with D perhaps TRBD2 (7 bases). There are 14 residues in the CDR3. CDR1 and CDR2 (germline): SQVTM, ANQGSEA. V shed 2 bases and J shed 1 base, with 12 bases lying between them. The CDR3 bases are TGCAGCGTTGAATCCCGGGGGGCATCCTACGAGCAGTACTTC. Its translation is CSVESRGASYEQYF.

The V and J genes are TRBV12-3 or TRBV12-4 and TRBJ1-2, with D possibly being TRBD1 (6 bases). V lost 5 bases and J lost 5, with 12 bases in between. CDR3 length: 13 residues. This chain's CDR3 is CASSLGTPYGYTF. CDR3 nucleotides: TGTGCCAGCAGTCTCGGGACACCGTATGGCTACACCTTC.

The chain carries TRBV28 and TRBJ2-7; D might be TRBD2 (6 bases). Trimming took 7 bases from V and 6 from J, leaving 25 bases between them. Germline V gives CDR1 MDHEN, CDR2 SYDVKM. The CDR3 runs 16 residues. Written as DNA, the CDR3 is TGTGCCAGCACGGACCCGTCAGAGCGGGCGCTTGGCGAGCAGTACTTC. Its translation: CASTDPSERALGEQYF.

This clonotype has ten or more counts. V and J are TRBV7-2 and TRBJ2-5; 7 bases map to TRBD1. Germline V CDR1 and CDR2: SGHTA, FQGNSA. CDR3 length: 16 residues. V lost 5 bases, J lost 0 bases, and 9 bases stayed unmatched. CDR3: CASSVYGTDYQETQYF. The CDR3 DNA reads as TGTGCCAGCAGCGTGTACGGGACAGACTACCAAGAGACCCAGTACTTC.

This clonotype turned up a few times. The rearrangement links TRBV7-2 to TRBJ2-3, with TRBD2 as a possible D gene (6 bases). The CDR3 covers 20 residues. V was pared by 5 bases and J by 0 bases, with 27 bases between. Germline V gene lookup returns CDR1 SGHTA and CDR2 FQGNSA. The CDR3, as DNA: TGTGCCAGCAGCGGTCCACTCGGGGGACGGGGTTACTCTAGCACAGATACGCAGTATTTT. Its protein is CASSGPLGGRGYSSTDTQYF.

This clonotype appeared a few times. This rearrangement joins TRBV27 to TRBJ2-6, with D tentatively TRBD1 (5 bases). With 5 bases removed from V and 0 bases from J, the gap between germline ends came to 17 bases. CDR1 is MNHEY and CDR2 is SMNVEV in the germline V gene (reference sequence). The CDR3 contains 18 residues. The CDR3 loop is CASSTWSGRPSGANVLTF. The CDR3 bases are TGTGCCAGCAGTACCTGGTCAGGGCGCCCCTCTGGGGCCAACGTCCTGACTTTC.

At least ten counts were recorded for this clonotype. The CDR3 coding sequence is TGTGCCATCAGTGAAGTAAGTGACTCCTACGAGCAGTACTTC. This translates into CAISEVSDSYEQYF. The chain links TRBV10-3 to TRBJ2-7; D remains ambiguous. V was clipped by 3 bases and J by 0 bases, with 9 bases between them. This CDR3 spans 14 amino acids. Germline V gene data show CDR1 as ENHRY and CDR2 as SYGVKD.

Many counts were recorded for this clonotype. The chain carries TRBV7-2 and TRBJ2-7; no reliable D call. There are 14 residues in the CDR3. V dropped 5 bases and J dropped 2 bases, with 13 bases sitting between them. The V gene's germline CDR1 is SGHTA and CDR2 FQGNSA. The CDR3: CASSPRVSPYEQYF. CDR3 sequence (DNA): TGTGCCAGCAGCCCTAGGGTCAGCCCCTACGAGCAGTACTTC.